This TCR beta chain was obtained from a study of cytomegalovirus exposure and HLA in healthy donors. Background on the study: Both the approximately 120 validation repertoires and the roughly 700 first-cohort repertoires used the same platform, as reported by a later analysis.

Trimming removed 3 bases from V and 0 bases from J, with 9 bases in between. Germline V gene sequence: CDR1 GTSNPN, CDR2 SVGIG (reference sequence). The CDR3 extends over 14 amino acids. With regard to this clone: The antigen is not known.

Here immunoSEQ multiplex PCR was the method, and the copy in TCRdb shows in-frame clones only, minus some. The table records roughly 300,000 clones, 88% of them present only once. Notes on the study in general: Among TCR beta chains, those listed as cytomegalovirus-associated numbered some 170.

The donors were members of the validation cohort, which comprised around 110 subjects and was separate from the first cohort of more than 500 subjects. The chain combines TRBV30 with TRBJ1-3, with a weak D call TRBD1 (6 bases). Sequences were obtained from PBMCs. The sequence was obtained from a young woman in good health and CMV-seronegative. CDR3 loop: CAWRSRGSGNTIYF. The CDR3 coding sequence is TGTGCCTGGAGAAGCAGGGGCTCTGGAAACACCATATATTTT.